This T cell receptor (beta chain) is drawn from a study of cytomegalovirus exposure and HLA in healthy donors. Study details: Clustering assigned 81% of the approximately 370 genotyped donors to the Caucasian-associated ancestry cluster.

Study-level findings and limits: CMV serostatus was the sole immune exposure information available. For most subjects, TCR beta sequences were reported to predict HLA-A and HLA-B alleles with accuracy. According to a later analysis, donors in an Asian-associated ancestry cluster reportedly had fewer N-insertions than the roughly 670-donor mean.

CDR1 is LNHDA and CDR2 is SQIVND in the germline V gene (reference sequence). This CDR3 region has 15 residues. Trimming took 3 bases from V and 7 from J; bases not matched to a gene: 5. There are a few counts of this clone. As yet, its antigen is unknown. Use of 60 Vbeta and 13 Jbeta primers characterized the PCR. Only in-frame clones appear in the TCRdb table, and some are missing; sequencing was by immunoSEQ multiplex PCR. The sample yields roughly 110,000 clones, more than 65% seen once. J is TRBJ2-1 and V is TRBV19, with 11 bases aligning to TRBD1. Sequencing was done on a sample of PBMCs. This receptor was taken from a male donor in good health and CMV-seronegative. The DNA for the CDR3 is TGTGCCAGTAGTATCCGGACAGGGGGCATAAATGAGCAGTTCTTC. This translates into CASSIRTGGINEQFF.